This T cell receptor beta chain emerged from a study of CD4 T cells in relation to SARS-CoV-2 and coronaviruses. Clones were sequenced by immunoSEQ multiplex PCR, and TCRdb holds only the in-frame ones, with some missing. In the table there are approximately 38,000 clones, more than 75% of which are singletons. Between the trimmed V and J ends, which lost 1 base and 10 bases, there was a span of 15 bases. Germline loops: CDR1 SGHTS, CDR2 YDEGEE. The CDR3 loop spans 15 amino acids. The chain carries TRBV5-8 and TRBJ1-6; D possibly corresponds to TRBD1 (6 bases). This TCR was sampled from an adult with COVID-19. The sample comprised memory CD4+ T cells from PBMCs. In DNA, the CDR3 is TGTGCCAGCAGCTTGTCGGGGGCCGGGGGGTCACCCCTCCACTTT. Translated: CASSLSGAGGSPLHF.